This T cell receptor (beta chain) was profiled in a study of blood T cell repertoires in COVID-19. Germline-derived CDR1 and CDR2 are MNHEY and SVGAGI. This CDR3 is 14 amino acids long. Trimming at V came to 6 bases and at J to 9 bases, leaving 11 bases not matched to a gene. The protocol was immunoSEQ multiplex PCR, while the TCRdb copy is restricted to in-frame clones and leaves out a portion. The sample lists fewer than 400,000 clones, around nine tenths occurring once. The source material was PBMCs or T cells enriched from blood (not recorded which). J is TRBJ2-1 and V is TRBV6-5, with 7 bases lining up with TRBD1. The clonotype comes from a woman between 45 and 60 years old who had recovered from COVID-19. The CDR3: CASSATYRGVEQFF. CDR3 sequence (DNA): TGTGCCAGCAGCGCCACTTACAGGGGCGTTGAGCAGTTCTTC.